Shown below are 12 T cell receptor beta chains from a single sample sequenced in a study of early T cells in non-severe SARS-CoV-2 infection. Using its own MiXCR run on the 5' RACE reads, TCRdb lists one record per CDR3 protein. The top ten clones hold roughly 2.7% of a sample with roughly 75,000 distinct CDR3 sequences, roughly 16% of them seen once. The sequenced material came from whole blood. These receptors were obtained from an adult who was a healthcare worker with PCR-confirmed SARS-CoV-2 infection or an uninfected control (not recorded which).

The chain joins TRBV29-1 to TRBJ2-3; D might be TRBD2 (6 bases). Germline values: CDR1 SQVTM, CDR2 ANQGSEA. The CDR3 contains 16 residues. V lost 6 bases, J lost 5 bases, and 24 bases lay in between. The CDR3 sequence is CSVAGGTGSGIDTQYF. CDR3 in DNA: TGCAGCGTCGCCGGCGGGACGGGCTCGGGGATAGATACGCAGTATTTT.

This clonotype came up many times. Sequence at one end of the junction differs from germline and may be a read error. This chain joins TRBV20-1 and TRBJ2-1, with D possibly being TRBD2 (6 bases). The germline CDR1 and CDR2 sequences are DFQATT and SNEGSKA (reference sequence). This CDR3 is built from 11 residues. The CDR3 spells CSARRWEALHF. The CDR3 DNA reads TGCAGTGCTAGAAGGTGGGAGGCCCTCCACTTC.

In DNA, the CDR3 is TGCAGCGTTGAGACTAGCGAGAGAGTATATGAGCAGTTCTTC. It yields the protein CSVETSERVYEQFF. This rearrangement joins TRBV29-1 to TRBJ2-1; 8 bases line up with TRBD2. The CDR3 spans 14 residues. The junction had 9 bases not matched to a gene; V was cut back by 3 bases and J by 8 bases. Germline loops: CDR1 SQVTM, CDR2 ANQGSEA.

The rearrangement uses TRBV14 and TRBJ2-2; D call uncertain. Germline CDR1 reads SGHDN; CDR2 reads FVKESK. Trimming took 0 bases from V and 6 from J, leaving 5 bases between them. The CDR3 runs 13 residues. CDR3 region: CASSQDAAGELFF. The CDR3 DNA follows: TGTGCCAGCAGCCAAGATGCGGCCGGGGAGCTGTTTTTT. Full variable domain (missing parts from reference TRBV14 and TRBJ2-2): EAGVTQFPSHSVIEKGQTVTLRCDPISGHDNLYWYRRVMGKEIKFLLHFVKESKQDESGMPNNRFLAERTGGTYSTLKVQPAELEDSGVYFCASSQDAAGELFFGEGSRLTVL.

The chain has TRBV7-9 and TRBJ2-7; D may be TRBD1 or TRBD2 (5 bases each). The V and J ends lost 6 bases and 2 bases respectively, with 11 bases between them. The length of the CDR3 is 13 residues. Germline V gene data show CDR1 as SEHNR and CDR2 as FQNEAQ (reference sequence). The CDR3 DNA follows: TGTGCCAGCAGACGGGGCAGCACCTACGAGCAGTACTTC. This sequence encodes CASRRGSTYEQYF.

CDR3 coding DNA: TGTGCCAGCAGCCGCGGACAGGGTCCCTACGAGCAGTACTTC. It translates to CASSRGQGPYEQYF. This chain joins TRBV3-1 and TRBJ2-7; 8 nucleotides align to TRBD1. This CDR3 is 14 amino acids long. Unmatched junction bases numbered 4, after V lost 4 bases and J lost 2 bases. Germline CDR1 and CDR2: LGHDT and YNNKEL (reference sequence).

This clonotype was detected only a few times. The chain joins TRBV10-3 to TRBJ2-5; tentatively, D is TRBD2 (6 bases). Trimming pared 5 bases from V and 4 bases from J, leaving 20 bases between. The germline CDR1 and CDR2 sequences are ENHRY and SYGVKD. The CDR3 consists of 16 residues. The CDR3 reads CAISTKSREDIETQYF. CDR3 DNA sequence: TGTGCCATCAGTACAAAGAGCAGGGAGGATATAGAGACCCAGTACTTC.

This clonotype was seen many times. The chain has TRBV2 and TRBJ2-3, with TRBD2 matching 10 bases. The J segment lost 2 bases and the V segment lost 6 bases, leaving 14 bases of the junction unmatched. CDR3 size: 18 residues. CDR1 SNHLY and CDR2 FYNNEI come from the germline V gene. The CDR3 bases are TGTGCCAGCAGAATTCCTAGCGGGAGCGAGGCGCCCACAGATACGCAGTATTTT. This encodes CASRIPSGSEAPTDTQYF.

In its sample, this clonotype was seen many times. The rearrangement uses TRBV7-2 and TRBJ2-3, with a possible D match to TRBD2 (5 bases). This CDR3 comprises 11 residues. Germline-derived CDR1 and CDR2 are SGHTA and FQGNSA. Here the CDR3 reads CAERSTDTQYF. CDR3 DNA: TGTGCTGAGCGGAGCACAGATACGCAGTATTTT.

This clonotype came up many times. The rearrangement links TRBV5-1 to TRBJ2-1, with a possible D match to TRBD2 (6 bases). CDR3 size: 15 residues. V was cut by 0 bases and J by 10 bases, with 17 bases left in between. Germline V gene sequence: CDR1 SGHRS, CDR2 YFSETQ. As DNA, the CDR3 is TGCGCCAGCAGCTTGGCCGGGGGTCTAGCTCACGAGCAGTTCTTC. Translation gives CASSLAGGLAHEQFF.

This clonotype has only a few counts. The chain employs TRBV4-1 and TRBJ2-1; tentatively, D is TRBD1 (6 bases). Deletions cut 5 bases from V and 4 bases from J, with 15 bases between. CDR1 is MGHRA, CDR2 YSYEKL, per germline. The CDR3 runs 15 residues. CDR3 region: CASSIQQDRYNEQFF. The CDR3 region has the DNA TGCGCCAGCAGCATACAACAAGACAGGTACAATGAGCAGTTCTTC.

This clonotype was picked up a small number of times. The chain has TRBV6-6 and TRBJ1-4, with unresolved D. Germline CDR1 MNHNY, CDR2 SVGAGI (reference sequence). The CDR3 loop spans 11 amino acids. Trimming left V 5 bases short and J 12 bases short, with 10 bases between. The CDR3 DNA sequence: TGTGCCAGCAGTATTCGCGAAGAACTGTTTTTT. Its translation is CASSIREELFF.